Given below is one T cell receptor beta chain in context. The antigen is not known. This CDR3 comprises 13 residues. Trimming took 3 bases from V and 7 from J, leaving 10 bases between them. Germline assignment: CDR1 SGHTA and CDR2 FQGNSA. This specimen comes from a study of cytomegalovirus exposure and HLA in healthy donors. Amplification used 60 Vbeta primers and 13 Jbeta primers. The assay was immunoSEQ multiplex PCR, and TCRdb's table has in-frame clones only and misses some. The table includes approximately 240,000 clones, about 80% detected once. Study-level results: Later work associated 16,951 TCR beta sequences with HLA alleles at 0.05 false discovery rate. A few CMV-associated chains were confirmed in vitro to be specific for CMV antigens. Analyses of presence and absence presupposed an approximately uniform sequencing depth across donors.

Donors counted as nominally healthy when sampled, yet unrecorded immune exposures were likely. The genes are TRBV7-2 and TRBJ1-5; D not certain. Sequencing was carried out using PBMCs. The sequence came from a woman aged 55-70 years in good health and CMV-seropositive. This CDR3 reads CASSFEQQQPQHF. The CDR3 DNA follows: TGTGCCAGCAGCTTTGAACAGCAACAGCCCCAGCATTTT.